The rows below give T cell receptor beta chains drawn from one sample of a study of T cell responses to AZD1222 COVID-19 vaccine. Libraries were prepared by immunoSEQ multiplex PCR; TCRdb keeps only in-frame clonotypes and omits some of them. Here the sample spans just over 150,000 clones, about nine tenths being singletons. The sequences come from peripheral blood, collected 28 days after the second AZD1222 dose. The receptors come from an adult who received the AZD1222 COVID-19 vaccine. Each CDR3 is given without its conserved first and last residue.

J,V,CDR3
TRBJ2-3,TRBV19,ASSIGGETDTQY
TRBJ2-3,TRBV9,ASGRQATEDTQY
TRBJ2-5,TRBV28,ASSLDRDDETQY
TRBJ2-1,TRBV19,ASSIGGRLAGWDNEQF
TRBJ2-3,TRBV27,ASFLAIDTQY
TRBJ2-3,TRBV7-3,ASSPTGKTDTQY
TRBJ2-2,TRBV14,ASSQEMLNTGELF
TRBJ1-2,TRBV6-1,ASSEPGLYGYT
TRBJ2-1,TRBV7-2,ASSSGLARDEQF
TRBJ2-1,TRBV6-2/TRBV6-3,ASSWTSGRAANEQF
TRBJ2-7,TRBV5-1,ASSPTGLAGYEQY
TRBJ1-6,TRBV27,ASSSPKSSYNSPLH
TRBJ2-7,TRBV7-9,ASSIGQGGYEQY
TRBJ1-3,TRBV6-5,ASSRDIGNTIY
TRBJ1-2,TRBV30,AWSVRGARKITNYGYT
TRBJ2-7,TRBV7-2,ASRPGTVIWEQY
TRBJ1-4,TRBV25-1,ASSEWGGANEKLF
TRBJ2-6,TRBV14,ASSPMYGKGTGANVLT
TRBJ2-7,TRBV7-3,ASSLNQGREQY
TRBJ2-7,TRBV14,ASSQAPSDEQY
TRBJ1-2,TRBV18,ASSPPGTGGANYGYT
TRBJ1-1,TRBV6-5,ASSRGVQTEAF
TRBJ2-7,TRBV5-1,ASSLGMGFEQY
TRBJ1-4,TRBV5-1,ASRDLPGVNEKLF
TRBJ1-5,TRBV20-1,SASTGTEFLPQH
TRBJ2-1,TRBV5-4,ASSFPPSGNNEQF
TRBJ2-7,TRBV5-1,ASTLMADNTYEQY
TRBJ2-6,TRBV11-2,ASSLEGGTGANVLT
TRBJ2-1,TRBV13,ASSSRGQGARNEQF
TRBJ1-6,TRBV5-3,ARSLRTGQKGPGSYNSPLH
TRBJ1-3,TRBV28,ATLTRAGNTIY
TRBJ2-1,TRBV4-3,ASSQDRGQGKYEQF
TRBJ1-2,TRBV6-4,ASSEGQGYGYT
TRBJ1-1,TRBV28,ASANQANTEAF
TRBJ2-5,TRBV6-2/TRBV6-3,ASSYEIGGQETQY
TRBJ2-1,TRBV20-1,SASPSGRANEQF
TRBJ2-6,TRBV30,AWSSGANVLT
TRBJ2-7,TRBV20-1,SASAGGPYEQY
TRBJ2-7,TRBV5-1,ASSLDPSGDDEQY
TRBJ1-1,TRBV28,ASRGVWGSSNTEAF
TRBJ1-1,TRBV18,ASSPLGLGGVTEAF
TRBJ1-2,TRBV29-1,SVLRGDYGYT
TRBJ2-6,TRBV4-2,ASSQRLGDGANVLT
TRBJ2-7,TRBV7-2,ASSLGASGRFNEQY
TRBJ2-3,TRBV4-3,ASSQGVGGRGEDTQY